These 13 T cell receptor beta chains were sequenced from one sample in a study of blood T cell repertoires in COVID-19. Clones were read by immunoSEQ multiplex PCR, and TCRdb kept only the in-frame ones, dropping some. The table includes about 200,000 clones, approximately 80% detected once. The sample taken for sequencing was peripheral blood. These receptors were collected from a human donor in a cohort sampled during active COVID-19.

This chain connects TRBV7-9 to TRBJ2-7, with TRBD1 identical over 9 bases. CDR3 length: 14 residues. In germline, CDR1 is SEHNR, CDR2 FQNEAQ (reference sequence). The V gene end was trimmed by 5 bases and the J gene end by 2 bases; junction bases not matched to a gene: 4. CDR3 DNA sequence: TGTGCCAGCAGCGAGGGACAGGGAACCTACGAGCAGTACTTC. Protein sequence: CASSEGQGTYEQYF.

This sequence joins TRBV11-2 and TRBJ2-1, with D possibly being TRBD2 (5 bases). CDR1 is SGHAT and CDR2 is FQNNGV in the germline V gene. CDR3 size: 15 residues. V was trimmed by 0 bases and J by 4 bases, leaving 10 bases between them. The CDR3 DNA sequence: TGTGCCAGCAGCTTAGATCGGGGATTGTACAATGAGCAGTTCTTC. It specifies CASSLDRGLYNEQFF.

This clone was found once. The V gene is TRBV19, the J gene TRBJ1-1; D perhaps matches TRBD1 (5 bases). Between the trimmed V and J ends, which lost 0 bases and 3 bases, there was a span of 11 bases. There are 15 residues in the CDR3. CDR1 and CDR2 from the germline V gene are LNHDA and SQIVND (reference sequence). CDR3 coding DNA: TGTGCCAGTAGTATAGATGCGGGGCGCGACACTGAAGCTTTCTTT. Protein product: CASSIDAGRDTEAFF. The full variable domain, rest sourced from reference TRBV19 and TRBJ1-1, is DGGITQSPKYLFRKEGQNVTLSCEQNLNHDAMYWYRQDPGQGLRLIYYSQIVNDFQKGDIAEGYSVSREKKESFPLTVTSAQKNPTAFYLCASSIDAGRDTEAFFGQGTRLTVV.

The chain employs TRBV5-3 and TRBJ2-7; perhaps TRBD2 as D (7 bases). TRBV5-3 belongs to the ORF category, with a function that is uncertain. With 4 bases removed from V and 2 bases from J, the gap between germline ends came to 19 bases. This CDR3 has 16 residues. The CDR3 nucleotides read TGTGCCAGAAGCCGCGGGAGTCCGGGACAAACCTACGAGCAGTACTTC. Protein product: CARSRGSPGQTYEQYF.

V usage is TRBV3-1 (or the pseudogene TRBV3-2) and J usage is TRBJ1-5; TRBD1 matches at 8 bases. The germline gives CDR1 LGHDT, CDR2 YNNKEL (reference sequence). This CDR3 is built from 15 residues. Trimming at V came to 6 bases and at J to 3 bases, leaving 7 bases not matched to a gene. The CDR3 bases are TGTGCCAGCAGTCGAGGACAGGGATACAATCAGCCCCAGCATTTT. This codes for CASSRGQGYNQPQHF.

The chain links TRBV14 to TRBJ2-5; D is possibly TRBD1 (6 bases). The CDR3 extends over 15 amino acids. V lost 3 bases and J lost 5, with 16 bases in between. In germline, CDR1 is SGHDN, CDR2 FVKESK. CDR3 in DNA: TGTGCCAGCAGCCATACAGGGACCCAGGGGGAGACCCAGTACTTC. Protein product: CASSHTGTQGETQYF.

This chain connects TRBV5-6 to TRBJ2-5, with D tentatively TRBD2 (5 bases). Germline CDR1 reads SGHDT; CDR2 reads YYEEEE. V gave up 2 bases and J gave up 0 bases, with 14 bases separating them. The CDR3 has 16 residues. The CDR3 coding sequence is TGTGCCAGCAGCTTCTCTTCGGGGTGGTACCAAGAGACCCAGTACTTC. Encoded protein: CASSFSSGWYQETQYF.

This chain links TRBV28 with TRBJ2-7, with 7 bases matching TRBD1. In germline, CDR1 is MDHEN, CDR2 SYDVKM. Trimming cost V 2 bases and J 0 bases; bases outside gene matches: 7. This CDR3 is 16 amino acids long. The DNA of the CDR3 is TGTGCCAGCAGTTTAGTCGACAGGGCTCTCTCCTACGAGCAGTACTTC. Encoded protein: CASSLVDRALSYEQYF.

CDR3: CATSGFGREETQYF. CDR3 nucleotide sequence: TGTGCCACCAGTGGATTCGGCAGGGAAGAGACCCAGTACTTC. The V call is TRBV24-1, the J call TRBJ2-5, with a tentative D call TRBD1 (5 bases). The germline CDR1 and CDR2 sequences are KGHDR and SFDVKD. The CDR3 extends over 14 amino acids. With 5 bases removed from V and 3 bases from J, the gap between germline ends came to 12 bases.

The chain uses TRBV6-1 and TRBJ1-1; D ambiguous. Germline-derived CDR1 and CDR2 are MNHNS and SASEGT. V shed 2 bases and J shed 4 bases, with 14 bases lying between them. This CDR3 is built from 15 residues. The CDR3 sequence: CASSEHGVRFTEAFF. The CDR3 region has the DNA TGTGCCAGCAGTGAACACGGGGTACGGTTCACTGAAGCTTTCTTT.

The gene calls are TRBV12-3 or TRBV12-4 and TRBJ2-2, with D uncertain. V lost 0 bases, J lost 9 bases, and 5 bases lay in between. CDR3 length equals 12 residues. DNA for the CDR3: TGTGCCAGCAGTTTAGCGGGCCGGGAGCTGTTTTTT. It translates to CASSLAGRELFF.

The V and J genes are TRBV2 and TRBJ1-5; no clear D gene. Trimming took 4 bases from V and 2 from J, leaving 12 bases between them. The CDR3 totals 15 residues. Germline V gene sequence: CDR1 SNHLY, CDR2 FYNNEI. The CDR3 nucleotides are TGTGCCAGCAGTGGAGGTGCTCGGGGCAATCAGCCCCAGCATTTT. Translated: CASSGGARGNQPQHF.

The V call is TRBV27, the J call TRBJ2-7; TRBD1 might be the D (6 bases). Germline lookup yields CDR1 MNHEY and CDR2 SMNVEV (reference sequence). The germline V and J ends were trimmed by 8 bases and 0 bases, with 17 bases remaining between them. This CDR3 is 15 amino acids long. The CDR3 region has the DNA TGTGCCAGCGCCTATTCCAGGGGTAGCTCCTACGAGCAGTACTTC. Its translation is CASAYSRGSSYEQYF.